Presented here are 7 T cell receptor beta chains from one specimen sequenced in a study of blood T cell repertoires in COVID-19. Some clones are missing from TCRdb's copy, which holds only in-frame ones; the method was immunoSEQ multiplex PCR. This sample has approximately 160,000 clones; about 88% occur once, and the top ten carry over 7%. The sample comprised PBMCs or T cells enriched from blood (not recorded which). These receptor sequences come from a woman aged 45-60 years who had recovered from COVID-19.

The chain carries TRBV19 and TRBJ1-4, with a tentative D call TRBD1 (5 bases). Germline V gives CDR1 LNHDA, CDR2 SQIVND (reference sequence). The CDR3 contains 14 residues. V was shortened by 3 bases and J by 9 bases, with 14 bases between the two germline ends. The CDR3 sequence is CASSIGRDLKKLFF. CDR3 nucleotides: TGTGCCAGTAGTATCGGCAGGGATTTGAAAAAACTGTTTTTT.

CDR3 protein: CASSVGSYGYTF. The CDR3 bases are TGTGCCAGCAGTGTCGGGTCTTATGGCTACACCTTC. This chain joins TRBV28 and TRBJ1-2; D is ambiguous. V was shortened by 5 bases and J by 5 bases, with 9 bases between the two germline ends. The CDR3 length is 12 residues. The germline V gene has CDR1 MDHEN and CDR2 SYDVKM.

The V and J genes are TRBV18 and TRBJ2-5; 7 bases fit TRBD1. This CDR3 has 15 residues. Germline V CDR1 and CDR2: KGHSH, LQKENI. Trimming cost V 5 bases and J 1 base; bases outside gene matches: 7. The CDR3 sequence is CASSANQGVQETQYF. CDR3 coding DNA: TGTGCCAGCTCAGCCAATCAGGGGGTCCAAGAGACCCAGTACTTC.

The chain links TRBV29-1 to TRBJ2-7, with a tentative D call TRBD2 (6 bases). Trimming removed 5 bases from V and 1 base from J, with 12 bases in between. The CDR3 contains 13 residues. The germline CDR1 and CDR2 sequences are SQVTM and ANQGSEA. The CDR3: CSVSGGKSYEQYF. The CDR3 DNA reads TGCAGCGTTTCTGGAGGGAAATCCTACGAGCAGTACTTC.

V gene TRBV24-1 combines with J gene TRBJ2-3; possible D gene TRBD1, 6 bases. The V gene lost 3 bases and the J gene lost 2 bases, with 11 bases spanning the gap. Germline assignment: CDR1 KGHDR and CDR2 SFDVKD. CDR3 length equals 15 residues. The CDR3, as DNA: TGTGCCACCAGTGATCGCAGGGGACACACAGATACGCAGTATTTT. It encodes CATSDRRGHTDTQYF.

V and J are TRBV5-5 and TRBJ1-2; a weak D match, TRBD1 (6 bases). The CDR3 is 16 amino acids. The V gene lost 0 bases and the J gene lost 2 bases, with 14 bases spanning the gap. Germline V gene data show CDR1 as SGHKS and CDR2 as YYEKEE (reference sequence). The chain's CDR3 is CASSLAGGRENYGYTF. CDR3 coding DNA: TGTGCCAGCAGCTTGGCGGGGGGCAGGGAGAACTATGGCTACACCTTC.

This clone was observed a few times. The V gene is TRBV7-2, the J gene TRBJ1-6; 11 nucleotides align to TRBD1. The ends lost 5 bases at V and 10 bases at J; junction bases unmatched: 7. Per germline, CDR1 SGHTA and CDR2 FQGNSA. The CDR3 sequence is 15 residues long. CDR3 residues: CASSPGTGGVSPLHF. In DNA form, the CDR3 reads TGTGCCAGCAGCCCAGGGACAGGGGGAGTCTCACCCCTCCACTTT.